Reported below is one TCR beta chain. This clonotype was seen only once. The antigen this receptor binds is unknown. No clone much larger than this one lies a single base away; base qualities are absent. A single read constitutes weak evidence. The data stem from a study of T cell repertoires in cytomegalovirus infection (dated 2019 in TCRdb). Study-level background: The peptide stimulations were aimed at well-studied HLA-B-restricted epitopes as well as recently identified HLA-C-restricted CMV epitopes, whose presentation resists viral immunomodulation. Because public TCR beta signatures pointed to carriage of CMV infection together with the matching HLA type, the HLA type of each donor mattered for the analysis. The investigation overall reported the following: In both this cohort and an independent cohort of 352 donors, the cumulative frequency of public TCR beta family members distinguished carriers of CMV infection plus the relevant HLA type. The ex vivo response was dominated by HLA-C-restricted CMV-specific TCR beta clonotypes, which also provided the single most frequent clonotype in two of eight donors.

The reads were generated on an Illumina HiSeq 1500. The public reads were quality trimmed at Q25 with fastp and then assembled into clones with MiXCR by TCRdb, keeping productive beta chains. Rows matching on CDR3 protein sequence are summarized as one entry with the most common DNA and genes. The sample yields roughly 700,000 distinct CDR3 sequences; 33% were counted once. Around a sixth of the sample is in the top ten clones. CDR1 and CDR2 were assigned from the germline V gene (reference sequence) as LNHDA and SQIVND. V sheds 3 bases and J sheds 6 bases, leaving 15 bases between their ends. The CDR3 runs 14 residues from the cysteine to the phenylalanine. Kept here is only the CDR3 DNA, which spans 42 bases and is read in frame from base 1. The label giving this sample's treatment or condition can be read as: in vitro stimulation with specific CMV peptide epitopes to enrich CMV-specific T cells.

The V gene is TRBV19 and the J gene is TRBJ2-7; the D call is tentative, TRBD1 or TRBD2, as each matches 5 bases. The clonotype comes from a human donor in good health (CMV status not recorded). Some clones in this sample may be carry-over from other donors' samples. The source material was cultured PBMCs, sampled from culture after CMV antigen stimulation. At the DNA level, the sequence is TGTGCCAGTAGTATCTGGGTGAGGGGCTCCGAGCAGTACTTC. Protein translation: CASSIWVRGSEQYF.